This T cell receptor (beta chain) appears in the sequencing data of a study of vaccination and CD4 T cells after COVID-19. Worth noting for this clonotype: Its antigen is not known.

Sequencing of cultured CD4+ T cell DNA used the Oncomine TCR Beta short-read assay. In TCRdb, the PCR reads were re-called with MiXCR into one record per CDR3 protein. The sample includes fewer than 25,000 distinct CDR3 sequences, under 55% seen only once; the top ten take around 4.4%. As for time point: late sampling 161 to 241 days after vaccination in a few convalescent patients. Treatment of the sample: approximately 10-day PBMC culture with coronavirus spike peptide pools or control peptides (ViraFEST assay). The sequences come from CD4+ T cells from blood, cultured in vitro, collected about 7 months after SARS-CoV-2 vaccination. The sequence was collected from a human donor who had recovered from COVID-19.

Here the CDR3 reads CSAPNQLVGTQYF. In DNA form, the CDR3 reads TGCAGTGCTCCTAATCAACTAGTGGGGACCCAGTACTTC. The gene calls are TRBV20-1 and TRBJ2-5, with D possibly being TRBD2 (5 bases). V was trimmed by 5 bases and J by 7 bases, leaving 17 bases between them. The germline V gene encodes CDR1 DFQATT and CDR2 SNEGSKA (reference sequence). This CDR3 comprises 13 residues.